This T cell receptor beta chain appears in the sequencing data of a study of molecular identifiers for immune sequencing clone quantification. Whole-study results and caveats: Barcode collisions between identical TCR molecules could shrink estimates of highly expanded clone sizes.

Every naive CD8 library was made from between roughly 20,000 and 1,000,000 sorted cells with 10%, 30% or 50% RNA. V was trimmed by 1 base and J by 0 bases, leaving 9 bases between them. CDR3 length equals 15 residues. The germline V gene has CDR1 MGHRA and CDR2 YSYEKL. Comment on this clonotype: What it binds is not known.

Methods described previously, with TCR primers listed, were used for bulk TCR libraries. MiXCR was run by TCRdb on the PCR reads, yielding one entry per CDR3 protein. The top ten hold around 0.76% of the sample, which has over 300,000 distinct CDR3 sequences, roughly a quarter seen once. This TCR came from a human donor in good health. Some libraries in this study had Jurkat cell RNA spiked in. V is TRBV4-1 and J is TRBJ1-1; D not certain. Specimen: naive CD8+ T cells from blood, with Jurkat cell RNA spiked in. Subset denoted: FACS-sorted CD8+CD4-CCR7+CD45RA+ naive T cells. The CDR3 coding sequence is TGCGCCAGCAGCCAAGTGTCGGTCCTGAACACTGAAGCTTTCTTT. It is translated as CASSQVSVLNTEAFF.